The text below deals with one TCR beta chain. The sample comes from a study of blood T cell repertoires in COVID-19. This table comes from immunoSEQ multiplex PCR, and its TCRdb copy is limited to in-frame clones, with some not included. The table lists approximately 250,000 clones, over 80% of them singletons. The CDR3 consists of 13 residues. With V trimmed by 8 bases and J by 5 bases, 6 bases remained unmatched. The germline V gene has CDR1 ENHRY and CDR2 SYGVKD. Sequenced input: peripheral blood. The sequence derives from an older woman with active or convalescent COVID-19. The V gene is TRBV10-3, the J gene TRBJ1-1, with 9 bases that match TRBD1. Here the CDR3 DNA reads TGTGCCATCCAGACAGGGGGTGGTACTGAAGCTTTCTTT. The encoded protein is CAIQTGGGTEAFF.